The rows below give T cell receptor beta chains drawn from one sample of a study of regulatory T cells in long-lasting Graves disease. Each CDR3 protein gets one entry after TCRdb re-called the multiplex PCR reads with MiXCR. The table records around 460,000 distinct CDR3 sequences, 20% to 25% of them present only once. Sequencing used peripheral blood mononuclear cells (PBMCs), obtained when the disease was refractory, from a patient treated with antithyroid drugs. The receptor set was obtained from a female donor with Graves disease. Both conserved end residues are part of each CDR3. Each record gives: V gene, J gene, CDR3 protein.

v_call: TRBV19
j_call: TRBJ2-7
cdr3_aa: CASTLAGRGNEQYF

v_call: TRBV6-5
j_call: TRBJ1-2
cdr3_aa: CASSYGFPAKPYGYTF

v_call: TRBV29-1
j_call: TRBJ2-1
cdr3_aa: CSVDQYNEQFF

v_call: TRBV27
j_call: TRBJ2-7
cdr3_aa: CASSLSGSSSYEQYF

v_call: TRBV7-2
j_call: TRBJ1-2
cdr3_aa: CASSFGQGHYGYTF

v_call: TRBV7-8
j_call: TRBJ1-5
cdr3_aa: CASSLEAGLSNQPQHF

v_call: TRBV30
j_call: TRBJ1-3
cdr3_aa: CAWNAGTAGNTIYF

v_call: TRBV28
j_call: TRBJ2-7
cdr3_aa: CASSPPSLSYEQYF

v_call: TRBV4-2
j_call: TRBJ2-7
cdr3_aa: CASSQEVASVSSYEQYF

v_call: TRBV7-2
j_call: TRBJ2-7
cdr3_aa: CASSWTSGSSPYEQYF

v_call: TRBV28
j_call: TRBJ1-5
cdr3_aa: CASSPPDRAGQPQHF

v_call: TRBV12-3/TRBV12-4
j_call: TRBJ1-6
cdr3_aa: CASSLRDSSYNSPLHF

v_call: TRBV7-6
j_call: TRBJ2-7
cdr3_aa: CASSQDQHLAGGSNEQYF

v_call: TRBV28
j_call: TRBJ2-7
cdr3_aa: CASSTLVLLYEQYF

v_call: TRBV11-3
j_call: TRBJ2-7
cdr3_aa: CASSASIAGGSYEQYF

v_call: TRBV2
j_call: TRBJ2-3
cdr3_aa: CASEGEAFTDTQYF

v_call: TRBV27
j_call: TRBJ2-3
cdr3_aa: CASSLDRVTDTQYF

v_call: TRBV12-3/TRBV12-4
j_call: TRBJ2-5
cdr3_aa: CASSYAPPGQGQQETQYF

v_call: TRBV24-1
j_call: TRBJ2-1
cdr3_aa: CATSSGVSYNEQFF

v_call: TRBV24-1
j_call: TRBJ2-7
cdr3_aa: CATSGEKGAEEQYF

v_call: TRBV7-2
j_call: TRBJ2-1
cdr3_aa: CASSLDGGVLNEQFF

v_call: TRBV9
j_call: TRBJ2-7
cdr3_aa: CASSASQGYSYEQYF

v_call: TRBV11-2
j_call: TRBJ2-3
cdr3_aa: CASNDGARDGNTDTQYF

v_call: TRBV7-6
j_call: TRBJ1-4
cdr3_aa: CASRRGVDNEKLFF